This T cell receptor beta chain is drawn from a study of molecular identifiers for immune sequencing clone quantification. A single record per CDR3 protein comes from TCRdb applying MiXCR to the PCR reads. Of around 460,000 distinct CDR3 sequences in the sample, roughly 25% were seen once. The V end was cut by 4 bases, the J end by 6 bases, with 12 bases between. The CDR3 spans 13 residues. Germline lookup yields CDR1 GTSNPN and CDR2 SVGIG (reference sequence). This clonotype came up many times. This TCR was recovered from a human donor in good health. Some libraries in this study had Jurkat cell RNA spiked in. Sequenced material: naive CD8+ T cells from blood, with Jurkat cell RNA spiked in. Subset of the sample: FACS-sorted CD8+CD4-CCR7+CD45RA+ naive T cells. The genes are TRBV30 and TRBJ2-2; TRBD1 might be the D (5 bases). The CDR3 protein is CAWNSGYAGELFF. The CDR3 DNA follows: TGTGCCTGGAACTCAGGGTATGCCGGGGAGCTGTTTTTT.